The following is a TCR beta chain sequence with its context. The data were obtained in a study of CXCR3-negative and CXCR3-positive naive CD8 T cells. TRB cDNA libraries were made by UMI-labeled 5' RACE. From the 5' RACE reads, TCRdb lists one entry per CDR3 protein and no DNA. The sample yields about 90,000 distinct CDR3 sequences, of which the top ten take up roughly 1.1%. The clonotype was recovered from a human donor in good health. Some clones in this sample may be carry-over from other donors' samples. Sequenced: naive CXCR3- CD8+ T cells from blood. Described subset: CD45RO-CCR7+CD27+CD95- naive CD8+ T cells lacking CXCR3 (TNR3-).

CDR3 sequence: CASSQDGESEAFF. J is TRBJ1-1 and V is TRBV4-1. The germline V gene encodes CDR1 MGHRA and CDR2 YSYEKL. The CDR3 is 13 residues long.